The entry that follows covers one TCR beta chain sequence. Its matching antigen is unknown. TCRdb keeps only in-frame clones here, not all; method: immunoSEQ multiplex PCR. This table holds 180,000 or so clones, roughly 93% found once. The V end lost 2 bases, the J end lost 2 bases, and 10 bases lay between the germline ends. Germline loops: CDR1 SGHVS, CDR2 FQNEAQ. This CDR3 is built from 15 residues. This sample is part of a study of T cell responses to AZD1222 COVID-19 vaccine. Whole-study findings and limits: After two AZD1222 doses, spike-specific TCR breadth and depth rose versus day 0. Repertoires were collected only later (after the peak T cell response had occurred).

The TCR sequence derives from an adult who received the MenACWY meningococcal vaccine as a control. This chain connects TRBV7-8 to TRBJ1-3; D unresolved. Material: peripheral blood, obtained 28 days after the second dose of the MenACWY control vaccine. CDR3 DNA sequence: TGTGCCAGCAGCTTACGGGGATCAGCTGGAAACACCATATATTTT. Residues: CASSLRGSAGNTIYF.